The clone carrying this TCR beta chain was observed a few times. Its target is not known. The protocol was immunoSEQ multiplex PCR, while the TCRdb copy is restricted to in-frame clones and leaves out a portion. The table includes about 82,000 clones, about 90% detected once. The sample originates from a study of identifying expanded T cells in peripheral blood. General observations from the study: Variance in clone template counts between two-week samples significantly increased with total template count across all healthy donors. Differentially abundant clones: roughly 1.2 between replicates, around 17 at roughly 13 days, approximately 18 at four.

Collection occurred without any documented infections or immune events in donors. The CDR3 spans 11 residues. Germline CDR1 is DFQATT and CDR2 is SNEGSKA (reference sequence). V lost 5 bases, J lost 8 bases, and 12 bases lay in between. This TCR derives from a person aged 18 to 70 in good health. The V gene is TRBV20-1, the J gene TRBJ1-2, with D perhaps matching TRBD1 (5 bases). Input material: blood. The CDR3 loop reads CSAAGGKGYTF. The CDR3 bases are TGCAGTGCTGCCGGGGGAAAGGGCTACACCTTC.